A selection of T cell receptor beta chains follows, all from one sample in a study of response to subunit inactivated influenza vaccine. A single record per CDR3 protein comes from TCRdb applying MiXCR to the RT-PCR reads. The table records about 480,000 distinct CDR3 sequences, about 25% of them present only once. Sequenced material: CD4+ T cells sorted from PBMCs, taken less than 6 days after vaccination. The receptors originated from a man aged 45 to 65 who received an inactivated influenza vaccine. CDR3s include the opening cysteine and the closing phenylalanine or tryptophan. D genes are given only for firm matches. Clone size is shown for a subset of rows, as once, few, many or a class of expanded clone.

D gene	clone size	J gene	V gene	CDR3 protein	CDR3 DNA
-	-	TRBJ2-7	TRBV15	CATSREGAGYEQYF	TGTGCCACCAGCAGAGAAGGAGCAGGCTACGAGCAGTACTTC
-	few	TRBJ1-1	TRBV15	CATSRGGRGTPEAFF	TGTGCCACCAGCAGAGGAGGTCGGGGGACTCCAGAAGCTTTCTTT
TRBD2	-	TRBJ2-7	TRBV20-1	CSARGPGGVEQYF	TGCAGTGCTAGAGGCCCGGGGGGGGTCGAGCAGTACTTC
-	-	TRBJ2-5	TRBV5-1	CASSSRIIKGETQYF	TGCGCCAGCAGCTCCCGGATAATCAAGGGGGAGACCCAGTACTTC
-	few	TRBJ1-5	TRBV6-5	CASSYPSPIEGQPQHF	TGTGCCAGCAGTTACCCCTCCCCAATTGAGGGTCAGCCCCAGCATTTT
TRBD1	many	TRBJ2-1	TRBV5-5	CASSRGQGWDEQFF	TGTGCCAGCAGCAGGGGACAGGGTTGGGATGAGCAGTTCTTC
TRBD1	many	TRBJ1-2	TRBV29-1	CSVLPGQGAYRYGYTF	TGCAGCGTTCTACCGGGACAGGGGGCTTACCGCTATGGCTACACCTTC
-	few	TRBJ2-1	TRBV24-1	CATSEGFGGNEQFF	TGTGCCACCAGTGAGGGCTTTGGGGGCAATGAGCAGTTCTTC
TRBD2	-	TRBJ2-1	TRBV4-3	CASSLQQAGGQNEQFF	TGCGCCAGCAGTCTTCAGCAGGCGGGAGGTCAGAATGAGCAGTTCTTC
TRBD2	few	TRBJ2-7	TRBV20-1	CSARHRLAGSYEQYF	TGCAGTGCTAGACATAGACTAGCGGGGAGCTACGAGCAGTACTTC
TRBD2	-	TRBJ2-2	TRBV20-1	CSASVGRVTGELFF	TGCAGTGCTAGCGTCGGGAGGGTAACCGGGGAGCTGTTTTTT
-	-	TRBJ2-1	TRBV20-1	CSALTGTRGSSYNEQFF	TGCAGTGCACTCACAGGGACCCGGGGTAGCTCCTACAATGAGCAGTTCTTC
-	few	TRBJ1-4	TRBV20-1	CSARGYPANEKLFF	TGCAGTGCGCGAGGTTACCCGGCTAATGAAAAACTGTTTTTT
TRBD2	-	TRBJ2-7	TRBV3-1	CASSRGTGGPYEQYF	TGTGCCAGCTCGAGAGGTACGGGAGGGCCTTACGAGCAGTACTTC
-	-	TRBJ2-7	TRBV28	CASRPDSAYEQYF	TGTGCCAGCAGGCCGGACAGCGCCTACGAGCAGTACTTC
-	-	TRBJ2-1	TRBV4-3	CASSPQAGVNEQFF	TGCGCCAGCAGCCCCCAGGCCGGGGTGAATGAGCAGTTCTTC
-	few	TRBJ2-7	TRBV6-1	CASTTNFGASRVDEQYF	TGTGCCAGCACCACGAACTTTGGCGCGAGTCGGGTGGACGAGCAGTACTTC
-	-	TRBJ1-1	TRBV10-3	CAISRLWGNTEAFF	TGTGCCATCTCAAGGTTATGGGGGAACACTGAAGCTTTCTTT
-	-	TRBJ2-4	TRBV5-5	CASSFDGMGKNIQYF	TGTGCCAGCAGCTTTGACGGGATGGGCAAAAACATTCAGTACTTC
TRBD1	-	TRBJ1-2	TRBV11-2	CASSPGAGGFDGYTF	TGTGCCAGCAGCCCCGGGGCAGGGGGCTTTGATGGCTACACCTTC
TRBD1	-	TRBJ1-1	TRBV7-9	CASSQSRDSTEAFF	TGTGCCAGCAGCCAAAGCCGGGACAGCACTGAAGCTTTCTTT
-	few	TRBJ1-1	TRBV4-2	CASSPLTRGTEAFF	TGTGCCAGCAGCCCCCTGACCCGGGGGACTGAAGCTTTCTTT
TRBD1	-	TRBJ1-4	TRBV4-3	CASSQEKQGYEKLFF	TGCGCCAGCAGCCAAGAGAAACAGGGGTATGAAAAACTGTTTTTT
-	few	TRBJ1-6	TRBV7-9	CASSLVGAANSPLHF	TGTGCCAGCAGCCTGGTGGGAGCCGCTAATTCACCCCTCCACTTT
-	-	TRBJ2-7	TRBV7-9	CASSWSGSYEQYF	TGTGCCAGCAGCTGGTCAGGCTCCTACGAGCAGTACTTC
TRBD2	-	TRBJ2-1	TRBV12-3/TRBV12-4	CASSALAGEQFF	TGTGCCAGCAGCGCCCTAGCGGGTGAGCAGTTCTTC
TRBD1	-	TRBJ2-5	TRBV14	CASSHGEDRGEETQYF	TGTGCCAGCAGCCACGGGGAGGACAGGGGCGAAGAGACCCAGTACTTC
TRBD1	-	TRBJ1-2	TRBV7-2	CASSPWSLVQGKYGYTF	TGTGCCAGCAGCCCATGGAGCCTCGTACAGGGGAAGTATGGCTACACCTTC
-	-	TRBJ1-1	TRBV7-2	CASSSGGVGDTEAFF	TGTGCCAGCAGCTCAGGAGGGGTGGGGGACACTGAAGCTTTCTTT
TRBD2	-	TRBJ2-1	TRBV5-1	CASSLNSGGAYEQFF	TGCGCCAGCAGCTTGAATAGCGGGGGGGCCTATGAGCAGTTCTTC
-	few	TRBJ2-7	TRBV20-1	CSASRMNVHEQYF	TGCAGTGCTAGTAGGATGAATGTACACGAGCAGTACTTC
TRBD1	few	TRBJ2-1	TRBV5-1	CASSRGQGHEQFF	TGCGCCAGCAGCAGGGGACAGGGCCATGAGCAGTTCTTC
TRBD2	few	TRBJ2-5	TRBV20-1	CSASPRSGKETQYF	TGCAGTGCTTCCCCCCGAAGCGGGAAAGAGACCCAGTACTTC
-	many	TRBJ2-3	TRBV5-1	CASSLSQSTDTQYF	TGCGCCAGCAGCTTGAGCCAGAGCACAGATACGCAGTATTTT
-	once	TRBJ1-5	TRBV5-6	CASTWGAGNQPQHF	TGTGCCTCCACCTGGGGGGCCGGCAATCAGCCCCAGCATTTT
-	-	TRBJ2-1	TRBV20-1	CSATPGLPTGSIPYNEQFF	TGCAGTGCTACACCGGGACTTCCAACTGGGTCAATTCCCTACAATGAGCAGTTCTTC
-	few	TRBJ2-7	TRBV12-3/TRBV12-4	CASSFVLDSYEQYF	TGTGCCAGCAGTTTCGTCCTGGATTCCTACGAGCAGTACTTC
TRBD1	few	TRBJ2-2	TRBV6-2/TRBV6-3	CASSYRDRGYGELFF	TGTGCCAGCAGTTACCGGGACAGGGGATACGGGGAGCTGTTTTTT
-	-	TRBJ2-1	TRBV5-1	CASIRDWTYNEQFF	TGCGCCAGCATCCGGGACTGGACATACAATGAGCAGTTCTTC
-	-	TRBJ2-3	TRBV20-1	CSAAVPATSTDTQYF	TGCAGTGCTGCAGTTCCCGCTACTAGCACAGATACGCAGTATTTT
-	-	TRBJ2-4	TRBV6-2/TRBV6-3	CASSLLWAEENIQYF	TGTGCCAGCAGTCTCCTTTGGGCGGAGGAAAACATTCAGTACTTC
TRBD2	few	TRBJ2-2	TRBV11-1	CASSRLRGTSGTSGELFF	TGTGCCAGCAGCCGCTTGAGGGGGACTAGCGGAACCTCTGGGGAGCTGTTTTTT
-	-	TRBJ2-1	TRBV4-2	CASSQGGVISYNEQFF	TGTGCCAGCAGCCAAGGTGGGGTAATTTCCTACAATGAGCAGTTCTTC
-	few	TRBJ2-7	TRBV20-1	CSVSEGARNEQYF	TGCAGTGTTTCTGAAGGGGCGCGCAACGAGCAGTACTTC
-	few	TRBJ2-5	TRBV5-6	CASSLGGSKKTQYF	TGTGCCAGCAGCTTGGGAGGGAGTAAAAAGACCCAGTACTTC
-	-	TRBJ2-5	TRBV18	CASSPVAGETQYF	TGTGCCAGCTCACCTGTCGCTGGGGAGACCCAGTACTTC
-	-	TRBJ2-7	TRBV6-5	CASSYTTGEQYF	TGTGCCAGCAGTTACACCACGGGGGAGCAGTACTTC
-	-	TRBJ2-7	TRBV5-4	CASSYELGLLSQQYF	TGTGCCAGCAGCTACGAGCTGGGACTCCTCTCCCAGCAGTACTTC